The 19 T cell receptor beta chains below all came from one sample that was sequenced in a study of cytomegalovirus exposure and HLA in healthy donors. With 60 Vbeta and 13 Jbeta primers, the PCR was carried out. Sequencing was performed with immunoSEQ multiplex PCR; in TCRdb, only in-frame clones are kept and a portion is missing. The repertoire holds 75,000 to 90,000 clones, with 70% to 80% as singletons. Sequenced material: PBMCs. These TCRs come from a human donor in good health.

This clone was detected only a few times. The genes are TRBV4-3 and TRBJ1-1, with D unresolved. Deletions cut 2 bases from V and 4 bases from J, with 14 bases between. Germline V CDR1 and CDR2: LGHNA, YSLEER. The CDR3 runs to 15 residues. The CDR3 region is CASSQPAGGVTEAFF. DNA of the CDR3: TGCGCCAGCAGCCAACCGGCGGGTGGTGTCACTGAAGCTTTCTTT.

This sequence joins TRBV27 and TRBJ2-7; possibly TRBD1 for D (5 bases). The V end was cut by 5 bases, the J end by 3 bases, with 14 bases between. Germline V lookup: CDR1 MNHEY, CDR2 SMNVEV (reference sequence). The CDR3 extends over 14 amino acids. CDR3 sequence: CASSTDTSHYEQYF. For the CDR3, the DNA is TGTGCCAGCAGTACGGACACGTCGCACTACGAGCAGTACTTC.

The V and J genes are TRBV9 and TRBJ2-1, with no clear D. Trimming left V 0 bases short and J 6 bases short, with 7 bases between. The CDR3 spans 13 residues. Germline V gives CDR1 SGDLS, CDR2 YYNGEE. DNA for the CDR3: TGTGCCAGCAGCGTAGGCTCCGGCAATGAGCAGTTCTTC. This sequence encodes CASSVGSGNEQFF.

The chain is built from TRBV5-6 and TRBJ2-1; 12 nucleotides match TRBD2. The CDR3 contains 15 residues. The V gene end was trimmed by 1 base and the J gene end by 7 bases; junction bases not matched to a gene: 3. CDR1 is SGHDT and CDR2 is YYEEEE in the germline V gene. CDR3: CASSLMLAGGNEQFF. For the CDR3, the DNA is TGTGCCAGCAGCTTGATGCTAGCGGGGGGGAATGAGCAGTTCTTC.

Only a few counts were recorded for this clone. The V call is TRBV4-3, the J call TRBJ2-6, with D maybe TRBD1 (6 bases). The V gene's germline CDR1 is LGHNA and CDR2 YSLEER. The CDR3 loop spans 16 amino acids. Deletions cut 3 bases from V and 1 base from J, with 10 bases between. CDR3 region: CASSQKTGSGANVLTF. CDR3 coding DNA: TGCGCCAGCAGCCAGAAAACAGGGTCTGGGGCCAACGTCCTGACTTTC.

This rearrangement joins TRBV2 to TRBJ1-2; the D is unclear. V was shortened by 10 bases and J by 2 bases, with 11 bases between the two germline ends. Looked up from germline, CDR1 is SNHLY and CDR2 is FYNNEI. This CDR3 is 12 amino acids long. CDR3 protein: CANKTENYGYTF. As DNA, the CDR3 is TGTGCCAACAAGACGGAGAACTATGGCTACACCTTC.

J is TRBJ1-2 and V is TRBV4-2; D remains unclear. Germline CDR1 reads LGHNA; CDR2 reads YNFKEQ. V lost 1 base to trimming and J lost 4 bases, with 7 bases between them. The length of the CDR3 is 13 residues. CDR3 coding DNA: TGTGCCAGCAGCCAAGGGGGAGTCTATGGCTACACCTTC. Translated: CASSQGGVYGYTF.

The chain recombines TRBV7-2 with TRBJ2-7; D perhaps matches TRBD1 (5 bases). Trimming stripped 3 bases from V and 4 bases from J, with 16 bases between. Germline V CDR1 and CDR2: SGHTA, FQGNSA. The length of the CDR3 is 15 residues. Here the CDR3 DNA reads TGTGCCAGCAGCTTTCTACGGCGCCAGGGTTACGAGCAGTACTTC. It is translated as CASSFLRRQGYEQYF.

This chain uses TRBV4-2 with TRBJ1-2; the match to TRBD1 covers 8 bases. Trimming took 4 bases from V and 5 from J; bases not matched to a gene: 6. The germline CDR1 and CDR2 sequences are LGHNA and YNFKEQ. The CDR3 has 14 residues. CDR3 DNA sequence: TGTGCCAGCAGCCCCGACAGGGGTGGGTATGGCTACACCTTC. It is translated as CASSPDRGGYGYTF.

The chain uses TRBV5-4 and TRBJ2-5, with D tentatively TRBD2 (7 bases). V lost 0 bases to trimming and J lost 5 bases, with 23 bases between them. CDR3 length: 18 amino acids. Germline CDR1 SGHNT, CDR2 YYREEE (reference sequence). CDR3 amino acids: CASSLGPEGGGGLETQYF. The CDR3 bases are TGTGCCAGCAGCTTGGGCCCAGAAGGAGGGGGGGGACTGGAGACCCAGTACTTC.

This chain uses TRBV19 with TRBJ1-5, with a possible D match to TRBD1 (5 bases). Germline CDR1 and CDR2: LNHDA and SQIVND (reference sequence). The germline V and J ends were trimmed by 5 bases and 6 bases, with 14 bases remaining between them. The CDR3 length is 14 residues. In nucleotides, the CDR3 is TGTGCCAGTAGTCCCATGGGGGGGGGTCAGCCCCAGCATTTT. Amino acids: CASSPMGGGQPQHF.

The J gene is TRBJ1-2, the V gene TRBV5-6; D ambiguous. CDR1 and CDR2 (germline): SGHDT, YYEEEE. Between the trimmed V and J ends, which lost 0 bases and 8 bases, there was a span of 8 bases. This CDR3 contains 12 residues. CDR3 sequence reads: CASSLDGIGYTF. In DNA, the CDR3 is TGTGCCAGCAGCTTGGACGGGATCGGCTACACCTTC.

The V and J genes are TRBV6-5 and TRBJ2-1; perhaps TRBD2 as D (6 bases). The CDR3 sequence is 16 residues long. V was pared by 4 bases and J by 6 bases, with 19 bases between. Germline assignment: CDR1 MNHEY and CDR2 SVGAGI. The CDR3 spells CASSSAGTPRPNEQFF. In DNA form, the CDR3 reads TGTGCCAGCAGTTCCGCCGGGACTCCCCGTCCCAATGAGCAGTTCTTC.

The chain recombines TRBV5-1 with TRBJ1-2; D might be TRBD1 (5 bases). V was trimmed by 4 bases and J by 0 bases, leaving 13 bases between them. CDR1 SGHRS and CDR2 YFSETQ come from the germline V gene. The CDR3 is 15 residues long. CDR3 coding DNA: TGCGCCAGCAGCCGCGGGACTCACCCTAACTATGGCTACACCTTC. This translates into CASSRGTHPNYGYTF.

The chain carries TRBV10-3 and TRBJ1-1; D not certain. CDR1 and CDR2 (germline): ENHRY, SYGVKD. V was shortened by 2 bases and J by 3 bases, with 7 bases between the two germline ends. The CDR3 consists of 13 residues. For the CDR3, the DNA is TGTGCCATCAGTGAGCGCGAGCACACTGAAGCTTTCTTT. It translates to CAISEREHTEAFF.

The V and J genes are TRBV27 and TRBJ1-6, with 10 bases aligning to TRBD1. Germline V CDR1 and CDR2: MNHEY, SMNVEV (reference sequence). CDR3 size: 14 residues. The ends lost 8 bases at V and 5 bases at J; junction bases unmatched: 3. The CDR3: CASAGQGNNSPLHF. The CDR3 nucleotides read TGTGCCAGCGCGGGACAGGGGAATAATTCACCCCTCCACTTT.

CDR3 nucleotide sequence: TGCGCCAGCAGCTTGATGAACGGGGGGGCAGATACGCAGTATTTT. This gives the protein CASSLMNGGADTQYF. V and J are TRBV5-1 and TRBJ2-3; 8 positions match TRBD2. Germline lookup yields CDR1 SGHRS and CDR2 YFSETQ. The length of the CDR3 is 15 residues. V lost 1 base to trimming and J lost 4 bases; unmatched junction nucleotides: 5. The full variable domain, its missing parts supplied by reference TRBV5-1 and TRBJ2-3, is KAGVTQTPRYLIKTRGQQVTLSCSPISGHRSVSWYQQTPGQGLQFLFEYFSETQRNKGNFPGRFSGRQFSNSRSEMNVSTLELGDSALYLCASSLMNGGADTQYFGPGTRLTVL.

The V call is TRBV30, the J call TRBJ2-2; no definite D call. CDR1 GTSNPN and CDR2 SVGIG come from the germline V gene (reference sequence). V dropped 1 base and J dropped 5 bases, with 17 bases sitting between them. This CDR3 region has 16 residues. In DNA form, the CDR3 reads TGTGCCTGGAGTGCCGGTCCCAAAACGGTAACCGGGGAGCTGTTTTTT. Amino acids: CAWSAGPKTVTGELFF. Full variable domain (outside the CDR3, taken from reference TRBV30 and TRBJ2-2): SQTIHQWPATLVQPVGSPLSLECTVEGTSNPNLYWYRQAAGRGLQLLFYSVGIGQISSEVPQNLSASRPQDRQFILSSKKLLLSDSGFYLCAWSAGPKTVTGELFFGEGSRLTVL.

The V call is TRBV14, the J call TRBJ2-1, with D perhaps TRBD2 (5 bases). Trimming removed 4 bases from V and 1 base from J, with 11 bases in between. CDR1 and CDR2 from the germline V gene are SGHDN and FVKESK. The length of the CDR3 is 15 residues. CDR3 sequence: CASSPPGLSYNEQFF. For the CDR3, the DNA is TGTGCCAGCAGCCCTCCCGGACTGTCCTACAATGAGCAGTTCTTC.